Below, 5 T cell receptor beta chains from the same sample are listed, as sequenced in a study of CD8+CD57+ T cells in acquired aplastic anemia. Using genomic DNA as the template, TCR beta VDJ and CDR3 profiling was carried out. TCRdb passed the reads through MiXCR, listing each CDR3 protein once. Among 180,000 or so distinct CDR3 sequences listed, less than 55% were seen once. Material: sorted CD4+, CD8+, or CD8+CD57+ T cells (not recorded which) from PBMCs. These receptors all stem from a human donor in good health.

In the case of this clonotype: The germline gene is not matched at one end of the junction; a read error may be the cause. The gene calls are TRBV7-3 and TRBJ1-5; no clear D. The CDR3 sequence is 15 residues long. The germline V gene encodes CDR1 SGHTA and CDR2 FQGTGA. The CDR3 here is CASSLWGSPNRPQHF. CDR3 sequence (DNA): TGTGCCAGCAGCTTATGGGGTTCCCCAAATCGGCCCCAGCATTTT.

In this sample, this clonotype turned up many times. The rearrangement links TRBV20-1 to TRBJ2-1, with TRBD1 as a possible D gene (5 bases). The CDR3 consists of 12 residues. Per the germline V gene, CDR1 is DFQATT and CDR2 is SNEGSKA (reference sequence). The ends were cut back, 5 bases at V and 10 bases at J, with 15 bases in the middle. The CDR3 here is CSAFWGSGEQFF. In DNA form, the CDR3 reads TGCAGTGCTTTTTGGGGCTCAGGGGAGCAGTTCTTC.

This rearrangement joins TRBV19 to TRBJ1-2; D ambiguous. Germline CDR1 reads LNHDA; CDR2 reads SQIVND (reference sequence). Trimming took off 10 bases at V and 0 bases at J, with 12 bases between the two ends. The CDR3 has 13 amino acids. CDR3 protein: CATNLSPNYGYTF. The CDR3 nucleotides are TGTGCCACTAACCTAAGTCCTAACTATGGCTACACCTTC.

This clonotype was seen repeatedly, ten times or more. The chain uses TRBV20-1 and TRBJ2-3, with D possibly TRBD1 on 6 matching bases. CDR3 length: 17 amino acids. Germline CDR1 DFQATT, CDR2 SNEGSKA (reference sequence). Trimming cost V 0 bases and J 4 bases, with 20 bases left between them. CDR3 residues: CSARDLRKQAGADTQYF. The CDR3 DNA follows: TGCAGTGCTAGAGATCTAAGAAAGCAGGCAGGGGCAGATACGCAGTATTTT.

V and J are TRBV2 and TRBJ2-7; D unresolved. Germline CDR1 is SNHLY and CDR2 is FYNNEI. The germline V and J ends were trimmed by 0 bases and 3 bases, with 3 bases remaining between them. CDR3 length: 12 residues. The CDR3 bases are TGTGCCAGCAGTGAAGCCAGCTACGAGCAGTACTTC. It translates to CASSEASYEQYF.